The 8 T cell receptor beta chains given below trace back to one sample, sequenced in a study of T cell responses to AZD1222 COVID-19 vaccine. Produced via immunoSEQ multiplex PCR; TCRdb's table is partial and in-frame only. The profile shows about 130,000 clones, more than 90% of them singletons. The material sequenced was peripheral blood, taken 28 days after the second AZD1222 dose. These receptors originate from an adult who received the AZD1222 COVID-19 vaccine.

This chain links TRBV6-5 with TRBJ1-5, with 7 positions matching TRBD1. Germline V CDR1 and CDR2: MNHEY, SVGAGI. Germline trimming cut 6 bases from V and 4 bases from J; bases unmatched to any gene: 6. The CDR3 loop spans 14 amino acids. In DNA form, the CDR3 reads TGTGCCAGCAGCCCGAGACAGGGTAATCAGCCCCAGCATTTT. Amino acid sequence: CASSPRQGNQPQHF.

The rearrangement uses TRBV6-5 and TRBJ2-3; perhaps TRBD1 as D (5 bases). In germline, CDR1 is MNHEY, CDR2 SVGAGI. The CDR3 has 12 amino acids. The germline V and J ends were trimmed by 6 bases and 8 bases, with 12 bases remaining between them. CDR3 sequence reads: CASSRPQGTQYF. The CDR3 DNA is TGTGCCAGCAGCCGCCCCCAGGGTACGCAGTATTTT.

This clone was picked up a small number of times. V gene TRBV10-3 combines with J gene TRBJ1-4; a weak D match, TRBD1 (5 bases). Germline V gives CDR1 ENHRY, CDR2 SYGVKD. The CDR3 totals 16 residues. Trimming pared 5 bases from V and 0 bases from J, leaving 13 bases between. The CDR3 loop reads CAISPGTLATNEKLFF. The CDR3 bases are TGTGCCATCAGTCCCGGGACGCTTGCAACTAATGAAAAACTGTTTTTT.

The V gene is TRBV7-2, the J gene TRBJ1-1; a weak D match, TRBD1 (5 bases). The V end lost 0 bases, the J end lost 9 bases, and 14 bases lay between the germline ends. CDR1 is SGHTA and CDR2 is FQGNSA in the germline V gene. The CDR3 covers 14 residues. The chain's CDR3 is CASSLASGPLKAFF. CDR3 coding DNA: TGTGCCAGCAGCTTAGCCTCGGGGCCTCTAAAAGCTTTCTTT.

The J gene is TRBJ2-2, the V gene TRBV28; D perhaps matches TRBD2 (6 bases). CDR3 size: 16 residues. CDR1 and CDR2 (germline): MDHEN, SYDVKM. Trimming removed 5 bases from V and 5 bases from J, with 18 bases in between. The CDR3 nucleotides read TGTGCCAGCAGTCCCGGAGGGACCCTGAGGACCGGGGAGCTGTTTTTT. As protein: CASSPGGTLRTGELFF.

Concerning this clone itself: Other DNA sequences in the sample encode the same CDR3. The CDR3 here is CASSEGVGGYGYTF. CDR3 sequence (DNA): TGTGCCAGCAGTGAAGGGGTGGGCGGCTATGGCTACACCTTC. The chain is built from TRBV6-1 and TRBJ1-2; D gene unclear. The V and J ends lost 1 base and 4 bases respectively, with 10 bases between them. The CDR3 is 14 amino acids. Germline assignment: CDR1 MNHNS and CDR2 SASEGT.

The chain links TRBV30 to TRBJ1-1; a possible D gene is TRBD1 (6 bases). Looked up from germline, CDR1 is GTSNPN and CDR2 is SVGIG (reference sequence). Trimming took 3 bases from V and 1 from J, leaving 12 bases between them. The length of the CDR3 is 14 residues. Here the CDR3 reads CAWSAPQGNTEAFF. The CDR3 nucleotides read TGTGCCTGGAGCGCTCCACAGGGGAACACTGAAGCTTTCTTT.

The J gene is TRBJ1-1, the V gene TRBV19, with 7 positions matching TRBD1. The germline V gene has CDR1 LNHDA and CDR2 SQIVND (reference sequence). The J segment lost 5 bases and the V segment lost 5 bases, leaving 5 bases of the junction unmatched. This CDR3 contains 13 residues. CDR3 protein: CASSATGQTEAFF. As DNA, the CDR3 is TGTGCCAGTAGTGCGACAGGGCAAACTGAAGCTTTCTTT. Full variable domain (missing parts from reference TRBV19 and TRBJ1-1): DGGITQSPKYLFRKEGQNVTLSCEQNLNHDAMYWYRQDPGQGLRLIYYSQIVNDFQKGDIAEGYSVSREKKESFPLTVTSAQKNPTAFYLCASSATGQTEAFFGQGTRLTVV.